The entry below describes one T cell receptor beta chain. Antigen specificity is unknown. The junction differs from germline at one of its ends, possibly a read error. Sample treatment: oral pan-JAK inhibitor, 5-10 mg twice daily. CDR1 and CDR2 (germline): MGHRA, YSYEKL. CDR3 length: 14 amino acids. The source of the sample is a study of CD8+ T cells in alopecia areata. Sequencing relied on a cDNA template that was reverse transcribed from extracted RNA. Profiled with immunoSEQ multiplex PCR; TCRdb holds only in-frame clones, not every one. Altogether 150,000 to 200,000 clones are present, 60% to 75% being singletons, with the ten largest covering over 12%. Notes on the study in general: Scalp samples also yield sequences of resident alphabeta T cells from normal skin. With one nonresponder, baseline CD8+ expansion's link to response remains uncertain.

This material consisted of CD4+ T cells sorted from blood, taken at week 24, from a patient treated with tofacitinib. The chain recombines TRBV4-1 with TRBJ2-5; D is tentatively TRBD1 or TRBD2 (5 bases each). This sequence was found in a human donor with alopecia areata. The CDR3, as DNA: TGTGCCAGCAGCCATAGAGGGGAACAAGAGACCCAGTACTTC. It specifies CASSHRGEQETQYF.